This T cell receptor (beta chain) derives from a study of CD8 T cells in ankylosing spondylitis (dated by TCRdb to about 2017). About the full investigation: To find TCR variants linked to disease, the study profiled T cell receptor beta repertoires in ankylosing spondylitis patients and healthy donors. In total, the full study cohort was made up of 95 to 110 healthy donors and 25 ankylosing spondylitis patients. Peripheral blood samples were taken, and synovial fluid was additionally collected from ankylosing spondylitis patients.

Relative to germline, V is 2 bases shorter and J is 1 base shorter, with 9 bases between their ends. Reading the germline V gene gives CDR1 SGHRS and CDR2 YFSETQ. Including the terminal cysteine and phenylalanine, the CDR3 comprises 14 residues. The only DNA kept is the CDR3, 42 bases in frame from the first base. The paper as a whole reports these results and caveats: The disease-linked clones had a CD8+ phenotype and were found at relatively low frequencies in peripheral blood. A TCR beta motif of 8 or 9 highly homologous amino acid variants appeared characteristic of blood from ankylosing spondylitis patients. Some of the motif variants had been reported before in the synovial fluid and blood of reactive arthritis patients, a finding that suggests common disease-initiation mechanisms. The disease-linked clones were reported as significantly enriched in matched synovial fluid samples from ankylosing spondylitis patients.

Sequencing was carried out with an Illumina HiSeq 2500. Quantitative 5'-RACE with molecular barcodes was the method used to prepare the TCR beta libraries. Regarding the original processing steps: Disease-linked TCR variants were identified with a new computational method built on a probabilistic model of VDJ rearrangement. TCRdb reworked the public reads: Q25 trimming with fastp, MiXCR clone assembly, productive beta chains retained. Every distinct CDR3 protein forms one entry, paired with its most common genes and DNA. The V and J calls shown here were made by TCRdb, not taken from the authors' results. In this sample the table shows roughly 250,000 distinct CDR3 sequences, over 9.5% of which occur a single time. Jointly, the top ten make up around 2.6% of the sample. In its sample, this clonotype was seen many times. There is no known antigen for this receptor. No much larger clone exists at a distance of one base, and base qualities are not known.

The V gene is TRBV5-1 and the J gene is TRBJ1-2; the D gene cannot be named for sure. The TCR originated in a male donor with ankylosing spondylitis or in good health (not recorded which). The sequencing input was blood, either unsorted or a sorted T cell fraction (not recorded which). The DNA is TGCGCCAGCAGCTTTGGGCAGCTTAACTATGGCTACACCTTC. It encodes CASSFGQLNYGYTF.